This passage covers 17 T cell receptor beta chains from one sample sequenced in a study of neoadjuvant anti-PD-1 for oral cavity cancer. The sample's time point: after neoadjuvant nivolumab, at surgical resection. This table comes from immunoSEQ multiplex PCR, and its TCRdb copy is limited to in-frame clones, with some not included. The sample lists thousands of clones, 55% to 70% occurring once. Sequencing used PBMCs, obtained after nivolumab (anti-PD-1) treatment. Every receptor here comes from a person between 40 and 80 years old with oral cavity squamous cell carcinoma.

The genes are TRBV9 and TRBJ2-3, with D uncertain. The CDR3 sequence is 14 residues long. Germline CDR1 and CDR2: SGDLS and YYNGEE. Between the trimmed V and J ends, which lost 0 bases and 0 bases, there was a span of 5 bases. The CDR3 here is CASSVVGSTDTQYF. In nucleotides, the CDR3 is TGTGCCAGCAGCGTAGTCGGGAGCACAGATACGCAGTATTTT.

The chain combines TRBV7-9 with TRBJ1-1, with 7 bases matching TRBD1. This CDR3 is built from 15 residues. The V gene end was trimmed by 2 bases and the J gene end by 2 bases; junction bases not matched to a gene: 5. Looked up from germline, CDR1 is SEHNR and CDR2 is FQNEAQ (reference sequence). CDR3 loop: CASSLQGQLNTEAFF. In nucleotides, the CDR3 is TGTGCCAGCAGCTTACAGGGACAGTTAAACACTGAAGCTTTCTTT. The full variable domain, its missing parts supplied by reference TRBV7-9 and TRBJ1-1, is DTGVSQNPRHKITKRGQNVTFRCDPISEHNRLYWYRQTLGQGPEFLTYFQNEAQLEKSRLLSDRFSAERPKGSFSTLEIQRTEQGDSAMYLCASSLQGQLNTEAFFGQGTRLTVV.

CDR3 sequence (DNA): TGTGCCAGCAGGTGGGGGGGCAACGAGCAGTTCTTC. The encoded protein is CASRWGGNEQFF. The chain joins TRBV2 to TRBJ2-1; TRBD2 is a possible D gene (7 bases). The germline V gene has CDR1 SNHLY and CDR2 FYNNEI. Trimming removed 6 bases at V and 10 bases at J, with 13 bases between. The CDR3 totals 12 residues.

The V and J genes are TRBV4-1 and TRBJ2-6; 8 nucleotides align to TRBD1. CDR1 and CDR2 from the germline V gene are MGHRA and YSYEKL. The CDR3 runs 17 residues. V dropped 3 bases and J dropped 0; count of bases not matched to a gene: 4. The CDR3 reads CASSHRDRNSGANVLTF. CDR3 in DNA: TGCGCCAGCAGCCACCGGGACAGGAACTCTGGGGCCAACGTCCTGACTTTC.

The chain links TRBV4-1 to TRBJ2-7; 10 nucleotides agree with TRBD1. CDR3 length equals 17 residues. The germline CDR1 and CDR2 sequences are MGHRA and YSYEKL. Unmatched junction bases numbered 13, after V lost 4 bases and J lost 4 bases. The CDR3 loop reads CASSRRVSGTGEYEQYF. The CDR3 DNA reads TGCGCCAGCAGCCGGCGGGTATCAGGGACAGGGGAATACGAGCAGTACTTC.

V and J are TRBV7-2 and TRBJ2-3; TRBD2 matches 13 bases. The germline V gene has CDR1 SGHTA and CDR2 FQGNSA. The CDR3 extends over 16 amino acids. The junction had 3 bases not matched to a gene; V was cut back by 2 bases and J by 4 bases. The CDR3 loop reads CASSLTSGGAPDTQYF. The CDR3, as DNA: TGTGCCAGCAGCTTAACTAGCGGGGGGGCCCCAGATACGCAGTATTTT.

The count of this clone is one. The V gene is TRBV28, the J gene TRBJ1-5, with D unresolved. The germline V gene encodes CDR1 MDHEN and CDR2 SYDVKM. This CDR3 region has 16 residues. V lost 4 bases to trimming and J lost 0 bases, with 13 bases between them. This CDR3 reads CASSSRGGYSNQPQHF. CDR3 sequence (DNA): TGTGCCAGCAGTTCTCGAGGCGGATATAGCAATCAGCCCCAGCATTTT.

This rearrangement joins TRBV18 to TRBJ2-1, with 7 bases matching TRBD2. Trimming at V came to 1 base and at J to 5 bases, leaving 5 bases not matched to a gene. The CDR3 totals 15 residues. Germline loops: CDR1 KGHSH, CDR2 LQKENI. CDR3 coding DNA: TGTGCCAGCTCACCACGGGCGGGGGAAAACAATGAGCAGTTCTTC. Protein product: CASSPRAGENNEQFF.

As to this clone: One end of the junction is discordant with germline, which a read error may explain. V gene TRBV2 combines with J gene TRBJ1-4; 8 nucleotides match TRBD1. The germline V gene encodes CDR1 SNHLY and CDR2 FYNNEI. The CDR3 has 15 residues. The CDR3 sequence is CASTEVDRVNEKLFF. CDR3 bases: TGTGCCAGCACTGAAGTGGACAGGGTTAATGAAAAACTGTTTTTT.

V and J are TRBV19 and TRBJ1-4; D unclear. Germline values: CDR1 LNHDA, CDR2 SQIVND (reference sequence). V was pared by 3 bases and J by 7 bases, with 6 bases between. This CDR3 is 12 amino acids long. CDR3 sequence: CASSIRGEKLFF. The CDR3 coding sequence is TGTGCCAGTAGTATTCGGGGTGAAAAACTGTTTTTT. Looking up the rest from reference TRBV19 and TRBJ1-4 gives the full variable domain: DGGITQSPKYLFRKEGQNVTLSCEQNLNHDAMYWYRQDPGQGLRLIYYSQIVNDFQKGDIAEGYSVSREKKESFPLTVTSAQKNPTAFYLCASSIRGEKLFFGSGTQLSVL.

The rearrangement joins TRBV7-2 to TRBJ1-1; the D gene is possibly TRBD1 (6 bases). V lost 5 bases, J lost 3 bases, and 16 bases lay in between. The CDR3 has 15 residues. Germline V gives CDR1 SGHTA, CDR2 FQGNSA. CDR3 region: CASSTIQGLYTEAFF. In nucleotides, the CDR3 is TGTGCCAGCAGCACCATCCAGGGGTTGTACACTGAAGCTTTCTTT.

In its sample, this clone was seen once. The chain has TRBV1 and TRBJ2-5; the table's D call of TRBD2 was not tested on the DNA. TRBV1 is classified as a pseudogene. CDR3 length equals 16 residues. CDR3 in amino acids: CTSSQDGGGHQETQYF. The CDR3 region has the DNA TGCACCAGCAGCCAAGACGGGGGGGGCCACCAAGAGACCCAGTACTTC.

This clone was seen just once. The gene calls are TRBV7-9 and TRBJ1-6, with a tentative D call TRBD1 (5 bases). Trimming stripped 2 bases from V and 8 bases from J, with 22 bases between. The length of the CDR3 is 18 residues. CDR1 and CDR2 from the germline V gene are SEHNR and FQNEAQ (reference sequence). CDR3 bases: TGTGCCAGCAGCTTATTAAAATTCAAGGAGGGGTGGCATTCACCCCTCCACTTT. Translating gives CASSLLKFKEGWHSPLHF.

V is TRBV11-3 and J is TRBJ1-5, with D uncertain. The germline V and J ends were trimmed by 3 bases and 7 bases, with 10 bases remaining between them. The germline gives CDR1 SGHNT, CDR2 YENEEA. The CDR3 totals 13 residues. CDR3 sequence (DNA): TGTGCCAGCAGCTTGCAAGGCGACCAGCCCCAGCATTTT. Translated: CASSLQGDQPQHF.

This clone was detected only once. V and J are TRBV28 and TRBJ2-7; D is perhaps TRBD1 (6 bases). CDR3 size: 13 residues. V lost 6 bases and J 6 bases, leaving 15 bases between the germline ends. Germline V CDR1 and CDR2: MDHEN, SYDVKM. CDR3 loop: CASRDPTGSEQYF. The CDR3 DNA sequence: TGTGCCAGCAGGGATCCCACAGGGTCCGAGCAGTACTTC.

This sequence joins TRBV19 and TRBJ1-2; a weak D match, TRBD1 (6 bases). With 3 bases removed from V and 1 base from J, the gap between germline ends came to 12 bases. The CDR3 length is 15 residues. Germline V CDR1 and CDR2: LNHDA, SQIVND (reference sequence). The CDR3 nucleotides read TGTGCCAGTAGTATTTGGGGGACAAGTAACTATGGCTACACCTTC. Its translation is CASSIWGTSNYGYTF.

J is TRBJ2-7 and V is TRBV4-1, with 8 bases aligning to TRBD1. From germline, CDR1 is MGHRA and CDR2 YSYEKL. This CDR3 comprises 15 residues. Trimming removed 4 bases from V and 2 bases from J; junction bases left unmatched: 7. As DNA, the CDR3 is TGCGCCAGCAGCCGCGGGACAGGCGGGGCCTACGAGCAGTACTTC. Encoded protein: CASSRGTGGAYEQYF.